Listed below are T cell receptor beta chains from one sample, sequenced in a study of T cell responses to AZD1222 COVID-19 vaccine. Using immunoSEQ multiplex PCR, the repertoire was profiled, and TCRdb retains in-frame clones only, with some absent. The table lists 150,000 or so clones, about nine tenths of them singletons. The input for sequencing was peripheral blood, taken on day 0 of AZD1222 vaccination. These receptor sequences come from an adult in good health. Each CDR3 is given with its conserved first and last residue. A D gene is named only where the DNA matches it firmly. Some rows mark clone size as missing; the rest say once, few, many or name a class of expanded clone.

once	-	TRBV6-5	TRBJ1-5	TGTGCCAGCAGTTATTCAAGGGTAGGGAACAATCAGCCCCAGCATTTT	CASSYSRVGNNQPQHF
-	-	TRBV5-4	TRBJ1-4	TGTGCCAGCAGCTTGGACTCCGGGGCGGAAAAACTGTTTTTT	CASSLDSGAEKLFF
-	TRBD2	TRBV5-6	TRBJ2-1	TGTGCCAGCAGCTCCCTAGCGGGGGTGTACAATGAGCAGTTCTTC	CASSSLAGVYNEQFF
-	-	TRBV5-8	TRBJ1-5	TGTGCCAGCAGCGCCCGGGGACGGTGGAATCAGCCCCAGCATTTT	CASSARGRWNQPQHF
-	-	TRBV7-9	TRBJ2-6	TGTGCCAGCAGTCAAAATCCCCCTTCTGGGGCCAACGTCCTGACTTTC	CASSQNPPSGANVLTF
-	-	TRBV27	TRBJ1-2	TGTGCCAGCAGTTTATCCAGGGACCGGGGCTACACCTTC	CASSLSRDRGYTF
-	-	TRBV9	TRBJ1-1	TGTGCCAGCAGCGTAACCTCCTTAGTTGGTGAAGCTTTCTTT	CASSVTSLVGEAFF
-	-	TRBV19	TRBJ1-4	TGTGCCAGTAGTTTGGGGATAACTAATGAAAAACTGTTTTTT	CASSLGITNEKLFF
-	-	TRBV7-2	TRBJ2-5	TGTGCCAGCAGCTTCGTTAAGGGTGCAGAGACCCAGTACTTC	CASSFVKGAETQYF
-	TRBD2	TRBV5-1	TRBJ2-2	TGCGCCAGCAGCCGCGGGAGGAACACCGGGGAGCTGTTTTTT	CASSRGRNTGELFF
-	-	TRBV9	TRBJ1-6	TGTGCCAGCAGCGTAGAATCGAGTTATAATTCACCCCTCCACTTT	CASSVESSYNSPLHF
-	TRBD1	TRBV9	TRBJ2-2	TGTGCCAGCAGTTCCGGACAGGGGTACACCGGGGAGCTGTTTTTT	CASSSGQGYTGELFF
-	TRBD1	TRBV28	TRBJ1-4	TGTGCCAGCAGTGGGACAGGGGGCAATGGTGGTGAAAAACTGTTTTTT	CASSGTGGNGGEKLFF
-	-	TRBV9	TRBJ1-2	TGTGCCAGCAGCGCAGCTTTTGGGGGGGACTATGGCTACACCTTC	CASSAAFGGDYGYTF
-	-	TRBV12-3/TRBV12-4	TRBJ1-2	TGTGCCAGCACACCCGTTGCGGGGAGTGGCTACACCTTC	CASTPVAGSGYTF
once	-	TRBV9	TRBJ1-2	TGTGCCAGCAGCCCCCGGCAGGGTAACTATGGCTACACCTTC	CASSPRQGNYGYTF
-	TRBD1	TRBV29-1	TRBJ1-1	TGCAGCGTATTACCGGGACAGGGGATTTTCACTGAAGCTTTCTTT	CSVLPGQGIFTEAFF
-	-	TRBV12-3/TRBV12-4	TRBJ1-1	TGTGCCAGCAGCCTCGGTGGGCACACTGAAGCTTTCTTT	CASSLGGHTEAFF
-	TRBD1	TRBV10-3	TRBJ2-1	TGTGCCATTAGCCGGGACCAGGGGGCCAGGGAGCAGTTCTTC	CAISRDQGAREQFF
-	-	TRBV5-6	TRBJ1-1	TGTGCCAGCAGCTTGGGGGCAGGCGGCACTGAAGCTTTCTTT	CASSLGAGGTEAFF
-	-	TRBV28	TRBJ1-5	TGTGCCAGCATCGCCGGGACCGTTGGCAGGGCCCAGCATTTT	CASIAGTVGRAQHF
-	-	TRBV10-3	TRBJ2-7	TGTGCCATCAGAAAAACCAGGGACCCCTACGAGCAGTACTTC	CAIRKTRDPYEQYF
once	TRBD1	TRBV18	TRBJ1-6	TGTGCCAGCTCACCCTTGGGACAGGGGAATTCACCCCTCCACTTT	CASSPLGQGNSPLHF
-	-	TRBV5-1	TRBJ1-3	TGCGCCAGCAGCTCGGACAGCCCGGGGGGAAACACCATATATTTT	CASSSDSPGGNTIYF
-	TRBD1	TRBV11-2	TRBJ1-4	TGTGCCAGCCACCGGACCACGGGACAGTCTAATGAAAAACTGTTTTTT	CASHRTTGQSNEKLFF
-	TRBD1	TRBV15	TRBJ1-2	TGTGCCACCAGCAACCCCCCCACACAGGGGCTAGCTACCTATGGCTACACCTTC	CATSNPPTQGLATYGYTF
-	-	TRBV9	TRBJ2-7	TGTGCCAGCAGCGTAGAGCCCCTTTCCTACGAGCAGTACTTC	CASSVEPLSYEQYF
-	TRBD1	TRBV27	TRBJ1-1	TGTGCCAGCAGTACCCAGGGACAGGGTTCCCCCGGTGAAGCTTTCTTT	CASSTQGQGSPGEAFF
-	-	TRBV6-2/TRBV6-3	TRBJ1-5	TGTGCCAGCAGTTCGACGACGATGGGTCAGCTCAATCAGCCCCAGCATTTT	CASSSTTMGQLNQPQHF
-	-	TRBV3-1/TRBV3-2	TRBJ2-3	TGTGCCAGCAGCCTAGACATTCCGCGTGGAGATACGCAGTATTTT	CASSLDIPRGDTQYF
once	-	TRBV9	TRBJ1-6	TGTGCCAGCAGCGTAGGTCCCAATTCACCCCTCCACTTT	CASSVGPNSPLHF
-	-	TRBV11-1	TRBJ2-3	TGTGCCAGCAACTTGGTAGCCCGAACCGTTGATACGCAGTATTTT	CASNLVARTVDTQYF
-	-	TRBV5-6	TRBJ1-5	TGTGCCAGCAGCGGACAGTACAGTTTCCAGCCCCAGCATTTT	CASSGQYSFQPQHF
-	-	TRBV12-5	TRBJ1-5	TGTGCTAGTGGTTTGTGGGGAGGGCAGGGCCCCCAGCATTTT	CASGLWGGQGPQHF
-	TRBD1	TRBV6-5	TRBJ2-7	TGTGCCAGCAGCTGGGACAGGAGCTCCTACGAGCAGTACTTC	CASSWDRSSYEQYF
-	TRBD2	TRBV6-8	TRBJ2-7	TGTGCCAGCAGTTACTCGAGAATGGGGAGGGGATTC	CASSYSRMGRGF
once	-	TRBV24-1	TRBJ1-5	TGTGCCACCAGTGATTCCACGGGACAAGTGGATCAGCCCCAGCATTTT	CATSDSTGQVDQPQHF
-	-	TRBV5-4	TRBJ2-5	TGTGCCAGCAGCTCCCCTGGGGAGCAAGAGACCCAGTACTTC	CASSSPGEQETQYF
-	-	TRBV21-1	TRBJ1-5	TGTGCCAGCAGCAAACCTCCCGGGCGTCAGCCCCAGCATTTT	CASSKPPGRQPQHF
-	-	TRBV7-3	TRBJ1-1	TGTGCCAGCAGCTATGAAGGAAACACTGAAGCTTTCTTT	CASSYEGNTEAFF
-	-	TRBV20-1	TRBJ2-1	TGCAGTGCTAGTACAGTCGAGCAGTTCTTC	CSASTVEQFF
-	-	TRBV19	TRBJ1-1	TGTGCCAGTAGTATAGACGGAGGGAACACTGAAGCTTTCTTT	CASSIDGGNTEAFF
-	TRBD1	TRBV19	TRBJ1-1	TGTGCCAGTAGTCGGGACAGGGGACGCGAGACTGAAGCTTTCTTT	CASSRDRGRETEAFF
-	TRBD1	TRBV4-3	TRBJ1-2	TGCGCCAGCAGCCAAGAGGGGACAGATCAAGGGGACTATGGCTACACCTTC	CASSQEGTDQGDYGYTF
few	-	TRBV19	TRBJ2-7	TGTGCCAGTAGTATCGACTCTCAGAGTTCCTACGAGCAGTACTTC	CASSIDSQSSYEQYF
-	-	TRBV28	TRBJ1-5	TGTGCCAGCAGCTCCCCAGAGTCCAATCAGCCCCAGCATTTT	CASSSPESNQPQHF